A few counts support the clone carrying this TCR beta chain. What it recognizes is unknown. The data are from a study of T-cell memory formation after mild COVID-19. The study's findings and limits: Confirmation was lacking for SARS-CoV-2 specificity of second-wave clones that peaked on day 37.

Amplification by 5'RACE using constant-segment primers produced TCR alpha and TCR beta cDNA libraries that carried sample barcodes and UMIs. TCRdb itself ran the 5' RACE reads through MiXCR, one entry per CDR3 protein. The data contain 190,000 or so distinct CDR3 sequences, about a fifth of them singletons. The sample taken for sequencing was PBMCs or a T cell subset sorted from them (not recorded which). This clonotype was sampled from an adult woman who had mild COVID-19 (a few samples of this study predate the infection). Cell type and time point are not known.

The CDR3 here is CASSLVGAGYGYTF. DNA of the CDR3: TGCGCCAGCAGCCTGGTGGGGGCCGGCTATGGCTACACCTTC. The genes are TRBV4-1 and TRBJ1-2; D is possibly TRBD1 (6 bases). Trimming stripped 4 bases from V and 4 bases from J, with 13 bases between. Germline lookup yields CDR1 MGHRA and CDR2 YSYEKL. CDR3 length: 14 residues.